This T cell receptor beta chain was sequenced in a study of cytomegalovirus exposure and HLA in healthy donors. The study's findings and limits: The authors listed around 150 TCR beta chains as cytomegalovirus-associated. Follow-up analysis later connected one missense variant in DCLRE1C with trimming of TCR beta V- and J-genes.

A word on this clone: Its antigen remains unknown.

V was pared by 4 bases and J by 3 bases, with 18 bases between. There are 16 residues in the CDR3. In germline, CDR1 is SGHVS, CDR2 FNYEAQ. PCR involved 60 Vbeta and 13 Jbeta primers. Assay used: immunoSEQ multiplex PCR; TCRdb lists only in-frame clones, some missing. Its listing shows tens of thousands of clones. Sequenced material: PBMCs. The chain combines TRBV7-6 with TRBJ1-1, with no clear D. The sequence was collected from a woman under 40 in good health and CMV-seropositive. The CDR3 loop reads CASSSADSLWDTEAFF. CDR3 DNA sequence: TGTGCCAGCAGCTCTGCGGACTCGCTTTGGGACACTGAAGCTTTCTTT. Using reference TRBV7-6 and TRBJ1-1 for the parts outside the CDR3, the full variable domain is GAGVSQSPRYKVTKRGQDVALRCDPISGHVSLYWYRQALGQGPEFLTYFNYEAQQDKSGLPNDRFSAERPEGSISTLTIQRTEQRDSAMYRCASSSADSLWDTEAFFGQGTRLTVV.